Listed below are T cell receptor beta chains from one sample, sequenced in a study of blood T cell repertoires in COVID-19. TCRdb's copy holds only in-frame clones and misses some; the assay was immunoSEQ multiplex PCR. The sample includes about 140,000 clones, over 85% of them seen just once. The material sequenced was peripheral blood. These receptors were taken from a human donor in a cohort sampled during active COVID-19. The CDR3 runs from the conserved cysteine through the conserved F or W. The order of the fields is clone size, J gene, D gene, V gene, CDR3 DNA, CDR3 protein. D genes are given only for firm matches. Not every row has a clone size; where given, it reads once, few, many or a size class.

size: few; J: TRBJ1-1; D: .; V: TRBV3-1/TRBV3-2; DNA: TGTGCCAGCAGCCTTACAGGGTTGAACACTGAAGCTTTCTTT; CDR3: CASSLTGLNTEAFF
size: .; J: TRBJ1-1; D: TRBD1; V: TRBV5-6; DNA: TGTGCCAGCAGCTCCGGGACAGGGAGTACGAACACTGAAGCTTTCTTT; CDR3: CASSSGTGSTNTEAFF
size: once; J: TRBJ1-5; D: TRBD1; V: TRBV7-2; DNA: TGTGCCAGCAGCTCAAGGGGGCGTACTCAGCCCCAGCATTTT; CDR3: CASSSRGRTQPQHF
size: .; J: TRBJ2-5; D: TRBD2; V: TRBV5-1; DNA: TGCGCCAGCAGCTTGGGCGGGGGGGCCATAGAGACCCAGTACTTC; CDR3: CASSLGGGAIETQYF
size: .; J: TRBJ1-2; D: .; V: TRBV7-2; DNA: TGTGCCAGCAGCTTAATGTCGGTTTATGGCTACACCTTC; CDR3: CASSLMSVYGYTF
size: .; J: TRBJ1-6; D: .; V: TRBV7-6; DNA: TGTGCCAGCAGCTTAGGTCGGTGGGCAGGCTCTTCACCCCTCCACTTT; CDR3: CASSLGRWAGSSPLHF
size: .; J: TRBJ2-7; D: TRBD1; V: TRBV2; DNA: TGTGCCAGCAGTGCTGGACAGGGGCCCTCCTACGAGCAGTACTTC; CDR3: CASSAGQGPSYEQYF
size: .; J: TRBJ1-2; D: .; V: TRBV6-6; DNA: TGTGCCAGCAGTTACTCTGGGCATCCCTATGGCTACACCTTC; CDR3: CASSYSGHPYGYTF
size: .; J: TRBJ2-3; D: .; V: TRBV6-5; DNA: TGTGCCAGCAGTTACCGCCCCTTGAGAGGAGATACGCAGTATTTT; CDR3: CASSYRPLRGDTQYF
size: .; J: TRBJ1-1; D: .; V: TRBV20-1; DNA: TGCAGTGCCCGGTGGACAGTTGAAGCTTTCTTT; CDR3: CSARWTVEAFF
size: .; J: TRBJ1-1; D: .; V: TRBV5-1; DNA: TGCGCCAGCAGCTTGGCGGGGTGGGACACTGAAGCTTTCTTT; CDR3: CASSLAGWDTEAFF
size: .; J: TRBJ1-1; D: .; V: TRBV4-1; DNA: TGCGCCAGCAGCCAAGAGCCAGGGCAGGGCACTGAAGCTTTCTTT; CDR3: CASSQEPGQGTEAFF
size: .; J: TRBJ2-1; D: TRBD2; V: TRBV5-1; DNA: TGCGCCAGCAGCTATGTAGCGGGGGGGCTAGGAAATGAGCAGTTCTTC; CDR3: CASSYVAGGLGNEQFF
size: .; J: TRBJ2-7; D: .; V: TRBV12-3/TRBV12-4; DNA: TGTGCCACATCTTCATATGAGATCTACGAGCAGTACTTC; CDR3: CATSSYEIYEQYF
size: .; J: TRBJ1-3; D: TRBD1; V: TRBV7-9; DNA: TGTGCCAGCAGCTTAGGAGGGGGCCTTGGAAACACCATATATTTT; CDR3: CASSLGGGLGNTIYF